A selection of T cell receptor beta chains follows, all from one sample in a study of shared clonotypes between healthy human individuals. Repertoires were generated with immunoSEQ multiplex PCR, while TCRdb's copy carries only in-frame clones and drops some. This sample has some 350,000 clones, with less than 85% found just once. Sequencing was carried out using memory CD4+ T cells sorted from blood. Receptors were obtained from a man aged 30-40 years in good health. The CDR3 runs from the conserved cysteine through the conserved F or W. Each record gives: D gene, J gene, V gene, clone size, CDR3 protein, CDR3 DNA. D genes are given only for firm matches. Size values are once, few and many counts, or a class for expanded clones, and some rows have none.

NA | TRBJ2-7 | TRBV11-2 | NA | CASSRGGGSASYEQYF | TGTGCCAGCAGCAGGGGGGGTGGTAGCGCCTCCTACGAGCAGTACTTC
NA | TRBJ2-1 | TRBV7-9 | NA | CASSPGLVGHEQFF | TGTGCCAGCAGCCCGGGGCTAGTGGGTCATGAGCAGTTCTTC
NA | TRBJ2-7 | TRBV6-6 | NA | CASSYSGSGSYEQYF | TGTGCCAGCAGTTACTCGGGCTCAGGGAGCTACGAGCAGTACTTC
NA | TRBJ2-7 | TRBV2 | NA | CASGLRSSYEQYF | TGTGCCAGCGGTTTGAGGAGCTCCTACGAGCAGTACTTC
NA | TRBJ1-5 | TRBV5-1 | NA | CASSPDSVSNQPQHF | TGCGCCAGCAGCCCGGACAGCGTAAGCAATCAGCCCCAGCATTTT
NA | TRBJ2-7 | TRBV28 | few | CASSLPGAGRYEQYF | TGTGCCAGCAGTCTCCCAGGAGCGGGTAGGTACGAGCAGTACTTC
NA | TRBJ1-1 | TRBV2 | few | CASDRTRGTEAFF | TGTGCCAGCGACAGGACCCGGGGGACTGAAGCTTTCTTT
TRBD2 | TRBJ2-3 | TRBV2 | few | CASSERLAGPTSTDTQYF | TGTGCCAGCAGTGAACGGCTAGCGGGACCAACTAGCACAGATACGCAGTATTTT
NA | TRBJ1-2 | TRBV6-1 | many | CASSSGYGYTF | TGTGCCAGCAGTTCAGGGTATGGCTACACCTTC
TRBD1 | TRBJ1-2 | TRBV5-1 | NA | CASSGDSYSYTF | TGCGCCAGCAGCGGGGACAGTTACAGCTACACCTTC
TRBD2 | TRBJ2-7 | TRBV7-8 | NA | CASSRLAFSYEQYF | TGTGCCAGCAGCCGACTAGCGTTCTCCTACGAGCAGTACTTC
NA | TRBJ2-3 | TRBV5-4 | NA | CASSLPQGRGTDTQYF | TGTGCCAGCAGCTTGCCCCAGGGAAGAGGGACAGATACGCAGTATTTT
TRBD2 | TRBJ2-1 | TRBV7-6 | once | CASSLEGAGGYNEQFF | TGTGCCAGCAGCTTAGAGGGAGCGGGAGGCTACAATGAGCAGTTCTTC
TRBD2 | TRBJ2-3 | TRBV7-3 | NA | CASSPNPGLAADTQYF | TGTGCCAGCAGCCCAAATCCGGGACTAGCGGCTGATACGCAGTATTTT
NA | TRBJ1-4 | TRBV6-5 | NA | CASRSLGGTNEKLFF | TGTGCCAGCAGATCTCTAGGAGGAACTAATGAAAAACTGTTTTTT
TRBD1 | TRBJ2-1 | TRBV7-2 | NA | CASSLGQNNEQFF | TGTGCCAGCAGCCTGGGACAGAACAATGAGCAGTTCTTC
NA | TRBJ2-7 | TRBV11-2 | NA | CASSLRSSASSYEQYF | TGTGCCAGCAGCTTAAGGAGTAGCGCTTCATCCTACGAGCAGTACTTC
TRBD1 | TRBJ1-1 | TRBV2 | few | CASSGDSEAFF | TGTGCCAGCAGTGGGGACAGTGAAGCTTTCTTT
NA | TRBJ2-5 | TRBV5-5 | NA | CASNLGVYWEETQYF | TGTGCCAGCAACTTGGGGGTCTATTGGGAGGAGACCCAGTACTTC
NA | TRBJ2-7 | TRBV6-1 | NA | CASSHGGHQYF | TGTGCCAGCAGCCATGGGGGACACCAGTACTTC
TRBD1 | TRBJ2-7 | TRBV18 | NA | CASSPAGTGGYEQYF | TGTGCCAGCTCACCAGCCGGGACAGGGGGCTACGAGCAGTACTTC
TRBD1 | TRBJ2-7 | TRBV2 | many | CASSEGQGALYEQYF | TGTGCCAGCAGTGAAGGACAGGGGGCGCTTTACGAGCAGTACTTC
NA | TRBJ1-3 | TRBV27 | many | CASSLTGGPGNTIYF | TGTGCCAGCAGTTTAACGGGGGGCCCTGGAAACACCATATATTTT
NA | TRBJ1-2 | TRBV18 | NA | CASSLDTGYSLDYGYTF | TGTGCCAGCTCACTAGATACAGGGTATTCTCTCGACTATGGCTACACCTTC
TRBD1 | TRBJ1-1 | TRBV7-2 | once | CASTPTGLNTEAFF | TGTGCCAGCACCCCGACAGGGCTGAACACTGAAGCTTTCTTT
NA | TRBJ2-5 | TRBV6-1 | few | CASTETQETQYF | TGTGCCAGCACTGAGACTCAAGAGACCCAGTACTTC
NA | TRBJ2-1 | TRBV10-3 | few | CAGGFYNEQFF | TGTGCCGGGGGGTTCTACAATGAGCAGTTCTTC
NA | TRBJ1-3 | TRBV4-3 | NA | CASSQGAGGNTIYF | TGCGCCAGCAGCCAAGGGGCGGGAGGAAACACCATATATTTT
TRBD1 | TRBJ1-1 | TRBV6-1 | once | CASLRWDSINTEAFF | TGTGCCAGCCTGAGATGGGACAGTATTAACACTGAAGCTTTCTTT
TRBD2 | TRBJ2-5 | TRBV5-6 | NA | CASSPALLAGGLGTQYF | TGTGCCAGCAGCCCAGCTTTACTAGCGGGAGGGCTCGGGACCCAGTACTTC
TRBD2 | TRBJ2-7 | TRBV10-2 | NA | CASRVAGGAYEQYF | TGCGCCAGCAGGGTAGCGGGAGGGGCCTACGAGCAGTACTTC
TRBD1 | TRBJ2-1 | TRBV5-4 | once | CASSLGQGTNNEQFF | TGTGCCAGCAGCCTCGGACAGGGTACTAACAATGAGCAGTTCTTC
NA | TRBJ2-3 | TRBV5-1 | NA | CASRGGRASDTQYF | TGCGCCAGCAGGGGCGGCAGGGCGTCCGATACGCAGTATTTT
NA | TRBJ2-2 | TRBV28 | NA | CATESHTGELFF | TGTGCCACCGAGAGTCACACCGGGGAGCTGTTTTTT
NA | TRBJ2-2 | TRBV11-3 | NA | CASGHGVGELFF | TGTGCCAGCGGCCATGGGGTCGGGGAGCTGTTTTTT
NA | TRBJ1-2 | TRBV7-2 | NA | CASSFRVENYGYTF | TGTGCCAGCAGCTTCAGGGTGGAAAACTATGGCTACACCTTC
TRBD2 | TRBJ2-1 | TRBV7-9 | NA | CASSPAAGGRSYNEQFF | TGTGCCAGCAGCCCCGCGGCGGGAGGCCGCTCCTACAATGAGCAGTTCTTC
NA | TRBJ2-5 | TRBV5-4 | NA | CASSLDRRETQYF | TGTGCCAGCAGCTTGGATCGACGGGAGACCCAGTACTTC
TRBD2 | TRBJ2-7 | TRBV7-9 | NA | CASSPLGTTTYEQYF | TGTGCCAGCAGCCCTCTGGGGACTACCACCTACGAGCAGTACTTC